The clone carrying this T cell receptor (beta chain) was seen ten or more times. Its antigen remains unknown. The record originates from a study of T cells in Graves' hyperthyroidism and ophthalmopathy. Study-wide findings and caveats: Blood samples included most of the expanded thyroid clonotypes exceeding 0.001.

TCR beta CDR3 region amplification was performed from RNA transcripts. TCR CDR3 underwent first-round RT-PCR with the HTBI primer set. MiXCR was run by TCRdb on the multiplex PCR reads, yielding one entry per CDR3 protein. The table shows over 500,000 distinct CDR3 sequences, with around 15% occurring only once. Stable hyperthyroidism: no ophthalmopathy progression over 18 months of follow-up. Sequencing was performed on blood. The clonotype originates from a woman between 40 and 55 years old with Graves' hyperthyroidism.

CDR3 sequence: CASSLVPERGGTDQFF. As DNA, the CDR3 is TGTGCCAGCAGCTTAGTGCCCGAAAGAGGTGGGACGGATCAGTTCTTC. The genes are TRBV11-2 and TRBJ2-1; D might be TRBD1 or TRBD2, each matching 5 bases. V was clipped by 1 base and J by 13 bases, with 23 bases between them. CDR1 is SGHAT, CDR2 FQNNGV, per germline. This CDR3 has 16 residues.